These 22 T cell receptor beta chains were sequenced from one sample in a study of blood T cell repertoires in COVID-19. The data were produced by immunoSEQ multiplex PCR, yet TCRdb's version contains in-frame clones alone and is incomplete. The sample consists of some 290,000 clones, approximately 90% of them appearing once. The sequencing sample was made of PBMCs or T cells enriched from blood (not recorded which). These receptors came from a woman in her thirties or forties with acute COVID-19.

The chain employs TRBV18 and TRBJ1-1; 9 bases match TRBD1. The CDR3 has 12 residues. Losses at the gene ends were 2 bases for V and 8 bases for J; bases not matched to a gene: 0. Per the germline V gene, CDR1 is KGHSH and CDR2 is LQKENI. CDR3 in DNA: TGTGCCAGCTCACCAACAGGGGGCGAAGCTTTCTTT. Protein product: CASSPTGGEAFF.

This clone has just a few counts. The sample carries other DNA sequences with the same CDR3. The chain recombines TRBV7-9 with TRBJ1-6, with D possibly being TRBD1 (6 bases). CDR3 length: 16 residues. Germline CDR1 is SEHNR and CDR2 is FQNEAQ (reference sequence). V was cut by 3 bases and J by 3 bases, with 12 bases left in between. The CDR3 sequence: CASSLGQGFYNSPLHF. CDR3 bases: TGTGCCAGCAGCTTGGGCCAGGGGTTCTATAATTCACCCCTCCACTTT.

The J gene is TRBJ2-1, the V gene TRBV2, with 9 positions matching TRBD2. V was clipped by 3 bases and J by 7 bases; unmatched bases: 4. The germline V gene encodes CDR1 SNHLY and CDR2 FYNNEI. The CDR3 has 14 residues. The CDR3, as DNA: TGTGCCAGCAGTGAGTGGCTAGCGGGGAATGAGCAGTTCTTC. Translation: CASSEWLAGNEQFF.

V is TRBV5-4 and J is TRBJ2-7; 7 bases match TRBD2. Germline V gene sequence: CDR1 SGHNT, CDR2 YYREEE (reference sequence). V shed 6 bases and J 1 base; nucleotides not matched to a gene: 4. The CDR3 covers 13 residues. Here the CDR3 reads CASKPGGSYEQYF. CDR3 bases: TGTGCCAGCAAGCCGGGAGGATCCTACGAGCAGTACTTC.

This clone was counted a single time. The J gene is TRBJ2-1, the V gene TRBV7-9, with a weak D call TRBD2 (6 bases). Germline-derived CDR1 and CDR2 are SEHNR and FQNEAQ (reference sequence). Trimming pared 7 bases from V and 2 bases from J, leaving 9 bases between. The CDR3 has 13 residues. CDR3 protein: CASTSGAYNEQFF. The CDR3 bases are TGTGCCAGCACATCGGGAGCCTACAATGAGCAGTTCTTC.

The chain joins TRBV4-1 to TRBJ1-6; 11 bases are shared with TRBD1. The CDR3 totals 15 residues. In germline, CDR1 is MGHRA, CDR2 YSYEKL. V trimming: 0 bases; J trimming: 10 bases; junction bases outside the gene matches: 2. The CDR3 sequence is CASSQEGTGGSPLHF. The CDR3 coding sequence is TGCGCCAGCAGCCAAGAAGGGACAGGGGGATCACCCCTCCACTTT.

CDR3 residues: CSASEGDYNSPLHF. The CDR3 DNA is TGCAGTGCTAGTGAAGGGGATTATAATTCACCCCTCCACTTT. The chain carries TRBV20-1 and TRBJ1-6; maybe TRBD1 (5 bases). The germline V gene has CDR1 DFQATT and CDR2 SNEGSKA (reference sequence). V lost 3 bases and J lost 4, with 10 bases in between. The CDR3 is 14 residues long.

V is TRBV6-2 or TRBV6-3 and J is TRBJ2-5; perhaps TRBD2 as D (5 bases). The CDR3 is 16 amino acids. CDR1 MNHEY and CDR2 SVGEGT come from the germline V gene. V dropped 0 bases and J dropped 4 bases, with 15 bases sitting between them. This chain's CDR3 is CASSYSGELVRETQYF. The CDR3 DNA is TGTGCCAGCAGTTACTCGGGAGAACTAGTGAGAGAGACCCAGTACTTC.

This clone was seen a few times. J is TRBJ1-2 and V is TRBV11-3, with TRBD1 matching 10 bases. The germline CDR1 and CDR2 sequences are SGHNT and YENEEA. The trim removed 5 bases at V and 2 bases at J, leaving 5 bases unmatched. CDR3 length: 15 residues. The CDR3 sequence is CASSKETGGNYGYTF. DNA of the CDR3: TGTGCCAGCAGCAAAGAGACAGGGGGCAACTATGGCTACACCTTC.

In its sample, this clone was seen once. The rearrangement links TRBV28 to TRBJ2-7; no clear D. V was cut by 6 bases and J by 2 bases, with 14 bases left in between. The CDR3 loop spans 14 amino acids. The germline gives CDR1 MDHEN, CDR2 SYDVKM. CDR3 DNA: TGTGCCAGCAGCCCCAGGTTGACGCCCTACGAGCAGTACTTC. It specifies CASSPRLTPYEQYF.

The rearrangement links TRBV5-4 to TRBJ1-3, with no clear D. The CDR3 runs 15 residues. In germline, CDR1 is SGHNT, CDR2 YYREEE (reference sequence). Trimming removed 4 bases from V and 2 bases from J, with 13 bases in between. The CDR3 spells CASSRDSGAGNTIYF. CDR3 DNA sequence: TGTGCCAGCAGCCGAGATTCCGGGGCTGGAAACACCATATATTTT.

This chain uses TRBV3-1 (or the pseudogene TRBV3-2) with TRBJ2-1, with D perhaps TRBD1 (6 bases). CDR1 is LGHDT, CDR2 YNNKEL, per germline (reference sequence). V lost 3 bases to trimming and J lost 6 bases, with 9 bases between them. The CDR3 is made up of 13 amino acids. Written as DNA, the CDR3 is TGTGCCAGCAGCCAGGGGGCGAGCAATGAGCAGTTCTTC. It yields the protein CASSQGASNEQFF.

The CDR3 DNA is TGTGCCAGCTCACCACCGTCCAAGCGGGGGGCCTACAATGAGCAGTTCTTC. This gives the protein CASSPPSKRGAYNEQFF. This chain uses TRBV18 with TRBJ2-1, with 9 bases identical to TRBD2. The CDR3 is 17 residues long. Germline trimming cut 0 bases from V and 2 bases from J; bases unmatched to any gene: 5. The germline CDR1 and CDR2 sequences are KGHSH and LQKENI.

The J gene is TRBJ2-5, the V gene TRBV5-6; D is unclear. Deletions cut 4 bases from V and 1 base from J, with 14 bases between. In germline, CDR1 is SGHDT, CDR2 YYEEEE. The length of the CDR3 is 15 residues. The CDR3: CASSLPRSLQETQYF. DNA of the CDR3: TGTGCCAGCAGCCTACCGCGAAGCCTCCAAGAGACCCAGTACTTC.

The chain employs TRBV5-1 and TRBJ1-2; 7 nucleotides agree with TRBD1. V was clipped by 4 bases and J by 8 bases; unmatched bases: 11. The CDR3 runs to 14 residues. CDR1 is SGHRS and CDR2 is YFSETQ in the germline V gene. Here the CDR3 DNA reads TGCGCCAGCAGCGAGGGACAGCCAGGGCAAGGCTACACCTTC. It yields the protein CASSEGQPGQGYTF.

The CDR3 region has the DNA TGTGCCAGCAGGAGGAACACTGAAGCTTTCTTT. Translation gives CASRRNTEAFF. The chain employs TRBV12-3 or TRBV12-4 and TRBJ1-1; D unresolved. The CDR3 spans 11 residues. V gave up 6 bases and J gave up 1 base, with 3 bases separating them.

The chain employs TRBV7-9 and TRBJ1-1, with no clear D. Germline V gene data show CDR1 as SEHNR and CDR2 as FQNEAQ (reference sequence). Trimming left V 6 bases short and J 0 bases short, with 8 bases between. This CDR3 contains 13 residues. As DNA, the CDR3 is TGTGCCAGCAGGCAAAGCATGAACACTGAAGCTTTCTTT. Translated, it gives CASRQSMNTEAFF.

The rearrangement links TRBV2 to TRBJ1-4; no reliable D call. Germline loops: CDR1 SNHLY, CDR2 FYNNEI. The CDR3 spans 14 residues. The V gene lost 8 bases and the J gene lost 3 bases, with 13 bases spanning the gap. The CDR3 bases are TGTGCCAGCGTACGGACTGAAGCTAATGAAAAACTGTTTTTT. It codes for CASVRTEANEKLFF.

The CDR3 loop is CASSFLRDAGGYTF. The CDR3 nucleotides are TGTGCCAGCAGTTTCCTCCGGGATGCCGGAGGCTACACCTTC. The chain combines TRBV6-6 with TRBJ1-2; D is undetermined. The V end was cut by 4 bases, the J end by 8 bases, with 17 bases between. This CDR3 contains 14 residues. Germline V lookup: CDR1 MNHNY, CDR2 SVGAGI (reference sequence).

V gene TRBV5-5 combines with J gene TRBJ2-3; 8 positions agree with TRBD1. From germline, CDR1 is SGHKS and CDR2 YYEKEE (reference sequence). V trimming: 2 bases; J trimming: 4 bases; junction bases outside the gene matches: 12. CDR3 size: 17 residues. CDR3 protein: CASSLFGQGANADTQYF. Written as DNA, the CDR3 is TGTGCCAGCAGCTTATTCGGACAGGGCGCTAACGCAGATACGCAGTATTTT.

V and J are TRBV6-5 and TRBJ1-3; 7 positions agree with TRBD1. V lost 5 bases, J lost 2 bases, and 3 bases stayed unmatched. This CDR3 is built from 14 residues. Per the germline V gene, CDR1 is MNHEY and CDR2 is SVGAGI. The CDR3 DNA is TGTGCCAGCAGTCGCGGGACAGCTGGAAACACCATATATTTT. It codes for CASSRGTAGNTIYF.

The V call is TRBV10-3, the J call TRBJ2-1, with D possibly matching TRBD1 (5 bases). This CDR3 contains 15 residues. CDR1 and CDR2 from the germline V gene are ENHRY and SYGVKD. V was pared by 0 bases and J by 4 bases, with 10 bases between. The CDR3 DNA follows: TGTGCCATCAGTGAGTCGGCTGGACAATACAATGAGCAGTTCTTC. Protein: CAISESAGQYNEQFF.